The 9 T cell receptor beta chains in this list originate from one sample, sequenced in a study of human T cells and chemical hapten exposure. Time point indicated: patch test 1, 2 weeks after DPC sensitization. Treatment noted: therapeutic diphenylcyclopropenone sensitization with weekly scalp DPC. TCRdb reprocessed the RACE reads with MiXCR, giving one entry per CDR3 protein. The repertoire consists of more than 100,000 distinct CDR3 sequences, with approximately 13% occurring once and the leading ten covering 0.92%. The specimen comprised whole blood, sampled in connection with sensitization to the hapten diphenylcyclopropenone (DPC). The receptors were sampled from a man aged 18 to 29 with alopecia areata. Some clones in this sample may be carry-over from other donors' samples.

The genes are TRBV7-9 and TRBJ2-5; TRBD2 matches at 13 bases. CDR3 length: 15 amino acids. Germline lookup yields CDR1 SEHNR and CDR2 FQNEAQ (reference sequence). J lost 10 bases, V lost 5 bases, and 10 bases had no gene match. The CDR3 reads CASSPGTSGARDQYF. As DNA, the CDR3 is TGTGCCAGCAGCCCCGGGACTAGCGGGGCCCGGGACCAGTACTTC. Combining the CDR3 with reference TRBV7-9 and TRBJ2-5 gives the whole variable domain DTGVSQNPRHKITKRGQNVTFRCDPISEHNRLYWYRQTLGQGPEFLTYFQNEAQLEKSRLLSDRFSAERPKGSFSTLEIQRTEQGDSAMYLCASSPGTSGARDQYFGPGTRLLVL.

The sample holds many counts of this clonotype. The chain uses TRBV6-5 and TRBJ2-6; no clear D. The germline V gene encodes CDR1 MNHEY and CDR2 SVGAGI. V was trimmed by 6 bases and J by 2 bases, leaving 5 bases between them. The CDR3 is made up of 13 amino acids. The CDR3 region is CASRPPGANVLTF. The CDR3 region has the DNA TGTGCCAGCAGACCCCCTGGGGCCAACGTCCTGACTTTC.

A few counts support this clonotype. The genes are TRBV5-5 and TRBJ2-2; D uncertain. This CDR3 has 15 amino acids. Trimming pared 6 bases from V and 0 bases from J, leaving 12 bases between. The germline CDR1 and CDR2 sequences are SGHKS and YYEKEE (reference sequence). CDR3 amino acids: CASTLTVPNTGELFF. Written as DNA, the CDR3 is TGTGCCAGCACCCTCACGGTCCCGAACACCGGGGAGCTGTTTTTT.

In this sample, this clonotype turned up many times. This sequence joins TRBV9 and TRBJ1-4; 7 bases align to TRBD1. Germline CDR1 reads SGDLS; CDR2 reads YYNGEE. The junction had 7 bases not matched to a gene; V was cut back by 4 bases and J by 4 bases. The CDR3 runs to 15 residues. CDR3 protein: CASSPRDRVNEKLFF. CDR3 sequence (DNA): TGTGCCAGCAGCCCCCGGGACAGAGTTAATGAAAAACTGTTTTTT.

This clonotype was observed a handful of times. This sequence joins TRBV20-1 and TRBJ2-3; D tentatively reads TRBD1 or TRBD2 (5 bases each). The CDR3 length is 12 residues. Germline V CDR1 and CDR2: DFQATT, SNEGSKA (reference sequence). V was trimmed by 0 bases and J by 4 bases, leaving 5 bases between them. CDR3 sequence reads: CSAREGADTQYF. The CDR3 DNA reads as TGCAGTGCTAGAGAGGGGGCAGATACGCAGTATTTT.

The rearrangement links TRBV4-1 to TRBJ2-7, with 9 bases lining up with TRBD1. CDR3 length equals 16 residues. CDR1 MGHRA and CDR2 YSYEKL come from the germline V gene. The V segment lost 4 bases and the J segment 4 bases; nucleotides outside the gene matches: 11. The CDR3 here is CASSLRPGTGTYEQYV. The DNA of the CDR3 is TGCGCCAGCAGCCTACGGCCCGGGACAGGGACGTACGAGCAGTACGTC.

This clonotype was recorded many times. Written as DNA, the CDR3 is TGTGCCAGCAGAGGGACAGCGAACACTGAAGCTTTCTTT. Its translation: CASRGTANTEAFF. The chain combines TRBV12-3 or TRBV12-4 with TRBJ1-1, with 7 nucleotides matching TRBD1. CDR3 length: 13 amino acids. The V segment lost 6 bases and the J segment 1 base; nucleotides outside the gene matches: 2.

The sample holds many counts of this clonotype. J is TRBJ1-1 and V is TRBV18, with D possibly being TRBD1 (5 bases). CDR3 length: 12 amino acids. V was trimmed by 6 bases and J by 6 bases, leaving 11 bases between them. In germline, CDR1 is KGHSH, CDR2 LQKENI. Written as DNA, the CDR3 is TGTGCCAGCTCGTTACAAGGGGCTGAAGCTTTCTTT. Amino acid sequence: CASSLQGAEAFF.

For this clonotype: Just one base apart from a much larger clone, this may be a read error. This sequence joins TRBV5-4 and TRBJ2-3; the D is unclear. The length of the CDR3 is 14 residues. Germline-derived CDR1 and CDR2 are SGHNT and YYREEE (reference sequence). CDR3 DNA: TGTGCCAACAGCTTACGAAGGAGCACAGATACGCAGTATTTT. Protein sequence: CANSLRRSTDTQYF.